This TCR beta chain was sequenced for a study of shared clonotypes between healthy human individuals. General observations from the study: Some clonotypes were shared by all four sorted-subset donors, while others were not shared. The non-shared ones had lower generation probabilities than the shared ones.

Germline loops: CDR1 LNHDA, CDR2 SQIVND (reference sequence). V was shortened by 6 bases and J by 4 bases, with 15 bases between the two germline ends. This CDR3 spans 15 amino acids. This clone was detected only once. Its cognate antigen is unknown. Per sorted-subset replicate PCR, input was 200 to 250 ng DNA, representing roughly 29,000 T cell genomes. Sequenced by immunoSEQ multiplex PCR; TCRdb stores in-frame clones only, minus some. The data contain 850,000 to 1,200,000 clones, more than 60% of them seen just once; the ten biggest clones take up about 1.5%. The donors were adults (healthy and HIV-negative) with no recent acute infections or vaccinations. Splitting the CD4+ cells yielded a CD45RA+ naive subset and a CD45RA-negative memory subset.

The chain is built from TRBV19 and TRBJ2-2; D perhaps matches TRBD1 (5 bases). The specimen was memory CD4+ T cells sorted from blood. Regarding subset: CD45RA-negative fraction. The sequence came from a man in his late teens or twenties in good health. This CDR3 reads CASSYLGRSTGELFF. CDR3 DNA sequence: TGTGCCAGTAGCTATTTGGGGCGTAGCACCGGGGAGCTGTTTTTT.